The 7 T cell receptor beta chains below come from one sample, sequenced in a study of PD-1 blockade in classical Hodgkin lymphoma. Patients all relapsed after autologous stem cell transplantation, and there was variation in brentuximab vedotin exposure. The repertoire was sequenced with immunoSEQ multiplex PCR; TCRdb's copy has only in-frame clones and lacks some. In the table there are some 62,000 clones, approximately 88% of which are singletons. The sample here was peripheral blood mononuclear cells (PBMCs), taken at baseline. These receptors originate from a human donor with classical Hodgkin lymphoma.

The chain combines TRBV7-9 with TRBJ2-3; TRBD1 or TRBD2 may be the D gene (5 bases each). Germline assignment: CDR1 SEHNR and CDR2 FQNEAQ (reference sequence). CDR3 length equals 18 residues. Trimming cost V 5 bases and J 2 bases, with 23 bases left between them. The CDR3 is CASSLQHGVTASTDTQYF. The CDR3 region has the DNA TGTGCCAGCAGCCTACAACACGGGGTGACAGCCTCCACAGATACGCAGTATTTT.

This rearrangement joins TRBV29-1 to TRBJ1-2; a weak D match, TRBD1 (5 bases). Germline values: CDR1 SQVTM, CDR2 ANQGSEA. The CDR3 contains 11 residues. The V end was cut by 7 bases, the J end by 4 bases, with 10 bases between. CDR3: CSAQGFYGYTF. CDR3 sequence (DNA): TGCAGCGCGCAGGGATTCTATGGCTACACCTTC. Variable domain in full (rest from reference TRBV29-1 and TRBJ1-2): SAVISQKPSRDICQRGTSLTIQCQVDSQVTMMFWYRQQPGQSLTLIATANQGSEATYESGFVIDKFPISRPNLTFSTLTVSNMSPEDSSIYLCSAQGFYGYTFGSGTRLTVV.

V usage is TRBV4-2 and J usage is TRBJ2-3; D gene unclear. V lost 5 bases to trimming and J lost 1 base, with 10 bases between them. The CDR3 extends over 14 amino acids. CDR1 LGHNA and CDR2 YNFKEQ come from the germline V gene. The CDR3 DNA reads as TGTGCCAGCAGCTCTTCCTTGGGCACAGATACGCAGTATTTT. Its protein product is CASSSSLGTDTQYF.

The chain has TRBV5-4 and TRBJ1-1; 7 bases are a match to TRBD1. The CDR3 covers 15 residues. V lost 4 bases to trimming and J lost 0 bases; unmatched junction nucleotides: 6. The germline V gene encodes CDR1 SGHNT and CDR2 YYREEE (reference sequence). DNA for the CDR3: TGTGCCAGCAGCGTAAGACAGGGCCTGAACACTGAAGCTTTCTTT. The encoded protein is CASSVRQGLNTEAFF.

The genes are TRBV6-1 and TRBJ2-1, with 7 nucleotides matching TRBD2. Germline loops: CDR1 MNHNS, CDR2 SASEGT. The CDR3 extends over 15 amino acids. J lost 3 bases, V lost 4 bases, and 6 bases had no gene match. CDR3: CASSVTERGYNEQFF. As DNA, the CDR3 is TGTGCCAGCAGTGTCACCGAGCGGGGCTACAATGAGCAGTTCTTC.

This chain links TRBV5-1 with TRBJ1-1; D not certain. The CDR3 is 15 residues long. Trimming shortened V by 2 bases and J by 0 bases, and 11 bases separated the two germline ends. Germline lookup yields CDR1 SGHRS and CDR2 YFSETQ. The CDR3 loop is CASSFVWAMNTEAFF. CDR3 DNA: TGCGCCAGCAGCTTTGTGTGGGCCATGAACACTGAAGCTTTCTTT.

Only one count was recorded for this clone. CDR3 in amino acids: CASVSRGGGTDTQYF. As DNA, the CDR3 is TGCGCCAGCGTTTCCCGGGGGGGCGGCACAGATACGCAGTATTTT. The chain employs TRBV10-1 and TRBJ2-3; 8 nucleotides match TRBD2. Trimming at V came to 8 bases and at J to 1 base, leaving 8 bases not matched to a gene. The germline V gene has CDR1 WNHNN and CDR2 SYGVQD (reference sequence). There are 15 residues in the CDR3.